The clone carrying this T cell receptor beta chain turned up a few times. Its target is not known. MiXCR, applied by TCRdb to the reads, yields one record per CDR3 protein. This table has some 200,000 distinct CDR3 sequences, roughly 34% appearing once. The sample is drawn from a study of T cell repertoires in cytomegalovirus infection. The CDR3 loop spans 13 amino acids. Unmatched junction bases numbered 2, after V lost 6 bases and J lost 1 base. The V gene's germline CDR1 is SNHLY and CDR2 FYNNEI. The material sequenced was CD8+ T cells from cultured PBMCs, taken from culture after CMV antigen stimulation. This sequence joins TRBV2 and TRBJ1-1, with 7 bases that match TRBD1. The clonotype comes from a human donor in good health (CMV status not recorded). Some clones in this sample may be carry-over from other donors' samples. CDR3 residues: CASRDRKNTEAFF. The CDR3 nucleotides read TGTGCCAGCAGGGACAGGAAGAACACTGAAGCTTTCTTT.